A selection of T cell receptor beta chains follows, all from one sample in a study of blood T cells in healthy people across ages. TCRdb reprocessed the 5' RACE reads with MiXCR, giving one entry per CDR3 protein. This sample has 1.5 million to 2 million distinct CDR3 sequences; about 50% occur once, and the top ten carry roughly 2%. The source material was blood. The receptor source for this set is a woman between 40 and 55 years old in good health. CDR3s include the opening cysteine and the closing phenylalanine or tryptophan. Fields, in order: D gene, J gene, clone size, V gene, CDR3 protein, CDR3 DNA. The D gene is left open where the match is weak. Only part of the rows carry a size: once, few, many, or a class if the clone is expanded.

NA TRBJ1-5 NA TRBV7-8 CASRGGGSDQPQHF TGTGCCAGCAGGGGTGGGGGAAGTGATCAGCCCCAGCATTTT
NA TRBJ2-1 few TRBV20-1 CSARTTGAYNEQFF TGCAGTGCTAGAACAACGGGGGCATACAATGAGCAGTTCTTC
NA TRBJ2-3 NA TRBV4-1 CASSQDRGVGGDTQYF TGCGCCAGCAGCCAAGATCGCGGGGTGGGTGGTGATACGCAGTATTTT
NA TRBJ2-7 NA TRBV29-1 CSVGGARDSSYEQYF TGCAGCGTTGGGGGAGCTAGGGATTCATCCTACGAGCAGTACTTC
NA TRBJ1-6 NA TRBV7-9 CAGERGEDNSPLHF TGTGCCGGGGAGCGGGGAGAGGATAATTCACCCCTCCACTTT
NA TRBJ2-1 NA TRBV21-1 CASSKDIGLAGFVRREYNEQFF TGTGCCAGCAGCAAAGATATAGGGCTAGCGGGGTTCGTACGTAGGGAGTACAATGAGCAGTTCTTC
NA TRBJ1-1 NA TRBV5-1 CASSSKLPGTEAFF TGCGCCAGCAGCTCGAAACTTCCCGGCACTGAAGCTTTCTTT
NA TRBJ2-5 few TRBV7-2 CASSSPGVETQYF TGTGCCAGCAGCTCCCCTGGAGTAGAGACCCAGTACTTC
NA TRBJ2-1 NA TRBV24-1 CATSERGNEQFF TGTGCCACCAGTGAGCGAGGGAATGAGCAGTTCTTC
NA TRBJ2-3 NA TRBV12-2 CASRARLAGGNTDTQYF TGTGCAAGTCGCGCAAGACTAGCGGGGGGGAACACAGATACGCAGTATTTT
TRBD2 TRBJ2-5 NA TRBV5-1 CASSLIAGGPGETQYF TGCGCCAGCAGCCTGATAGCGGGGGGGCCGGGAGAGACCCAGTACTTC
NA TRBJ2-3 NA TRBV20-1 CSTSIGGADTQYF TGCAGTACTAGTATTGGGGGCGCAGATACGCAGTATTTT
NA TRBJ2-4 few TRBV6-5 CASSPLIAKNIQYF TGTGCCTCCTCGCCCCTAATAGCCAAAAACATTCAGTACTTC
NA TRBJ2-4 NA TRBV2 CASSLRGRTPLAKNIQYF TGTGCCAGCAGCCTTAGGGGACGGACCCCTCTAGCCAAAAACATTCAGTACTTC
NA TRBJ1-6 NA TRBV28 CASVWTADYNSPLHF TGTGCCAGCGTATGGACAGCAGACTATAATTCACCCCTCCACTTT
NA TRBJ2-5 few TRBV28 CASSLGDQGFQETQYF TGTGCCAGCAGTTTAGGGGATCAGGGCTTCCAAGAGACCCAGTACTTC
TRBD2 TRBJ2-1 NA TRBV4-2 CASSSRRGGAFNNEQFF TGTGCCAGCAGCTCGCGCCGCGGGGGGGCCTTCAATAATGAGCAGTTCTTC
NA TRBJ1-2 few TRBV18 CASSPEKLGYTF TGTGCCAGCTCACCCGAGAAACTTGGCTACACCTTC
TRBD2 TRBJ2-1 NA TRBV6-2/TRBV6-3 CASMRSGGDNEQFF TGTGCCAGCATGCGTAGCGGGGGAGACAATGAGCAGTTCTTC
TRBD1 TRBJ2-1 few TRBV7-3 CASSRPGQGRNEQFF TGTGCCAGCAGCCGGCCGGGACAGGGTCGCAATGAGCAGTTCTTC
NA TRBJ2-7 NA TRBV25-1 CASSEFTGTVLYEQYF TGTGCCAGCAGTGAATTCACAGGGACCGTGCTGTACGAGCAGTACTTC
TRBD2 TRBJ2-5 few TRBV7-2 CASSVSGGAVETQYF TGTGCCAGCAGCGTTAGCGGGGGGGCGGTAGAGACCCAGTACTTC
NA TRBJ2-7 NA TRBV7-8 CASSKSIGQSSSYEQYF TGTGCCAGCAGCAAATCGATTGGACAGTCAAGCTCCTACGAGCAGTACTTC
TRBD1 TRBJ2-7 NA TRBV7-9 CASSLRTGGADEQYF TGTGCCAGCAGCTTAAGAACAGGGGGCGCGGACGAGCAGTACTTC
NA TRBJ2-3 NA TRBV7-9 CASSSPGGPEGYF TGTGCCAGCAGCTCCCCGGGGGGCCCCGAGGGGTATTTT
NA TRBJ1-2 NA TRBV10-3 CAISVWANYGYTF TGTGCCATCAGCGTATGGGCTAACTATGGCTACACCTTC
NA TRBJ2-5 few TRBV5-6 CASSSVSVTQYF TGTGCCAGCAGCTCCGTCTCCGTGACCCAGTACTTC
NA TRBJ2-7 NA TRBV28 CASSLSGRRSYEQYF TGTGCCAGCAGTTTATCGGGACGGCGGTCCTACGAGCAGTACTTC
TRBD1 TRBJ1-1 NA TRBV7-2 CASSPDRDNTEAFF TGTGCCAGCAGTCCCGACAGGGACAACACTGAAGCTTTCTTT
TRBD1 TRBJ2-7 NA TRBV6-2/TRBV6-3 CASSFTGTGGNEQYF TGTGCCAGCAGTTTCACCGGGACAGGGGGCAACGAGCAGTACTTC
TRBD2 TRBJ2-1 few TRBV2 CATQRGGSYNEQFF TGTGCCACTCAGCGGGGGGGATCCTACAATGAGCAGTTCTTC